Following are 21 T cell receptor beta chains from one sample sequenced in a study of shared clonotypes between healthy human individuals. The assay was immunoSEQ multiplex PCR, and TCRdb's table has in-frame clones only and misses some. The sample carries about 1 million clones, 75% recorded once. Source material: memory CD4+ T cells sorted from blood. The subset: CD45RA-negative fraction. The receptors here all came from a young man in good health.

The J gene is TRBJ1-6, the V gene TRBV11-2; D ambiguous. There are 14 residues in the CDR3. CDR1 is SGHAT, CDR2 FQNNGV, per germline. V was trimmed by 3 bases and J by 6 bases, leaving 9 bases between them. The CDR3 protein is CASSFGVGNSPLHF. For the CDR3, the DNA is TGTGCCAGCAGCTTTGGGGTGGGTAATTCACCCCTCCACTTT.

The V and J genes are TRBV11-2 and TRBJ2-1, with 7 bases that match TRBD2. CDR3 length: 16 amino acids. CDR1 and CDR2 (germline): SGHAT, FQNNGV. J gave up 6 bases and V 0 bases, and 8 bases lay outside the gene matches. CDR3 residues: CASSLDRAGLLNEQFF. In nucleotides, the CDR3 is TGTGCCAGCAGCTTAGATAGAGCGGGGCTACTCAATGAGCAGTTCTTC. Complete variable domain (other parts from reference TRBV11-2 and TRBJ2-1): EAGVAQSPRYKIIEKRQSVAFWCNPISGHATLYWYQQILGQGPKLLIQFQNNGVVDDSQLPKDRFSAERLKGVDSTLKIQPAKLEDSAVYLCASSLDRAGLLNEQFFGPGTRLTVL.

The CDR3 protein is CASSLRGQGANEQFF. The CDR3 DNA follows: TGTGCCAGCAGCTTAAGGGGACAGGGGGCGAATGAGCAGTTCTTC. The gene calls are TRBV7-2 and TRBJ2-1, with 12 bases identical to TRBD1. Germline values: CDR1 SGHTA, CDR2 FQGNSA. This CDR3 contains 15 residues. Losses at the gene ends were 2 bases for V and 7 bases for J; bases not matched to a gene: 3.

The gene calls are TRBV10-3 and TRBJ2-1, with 14 bases aligning to TRBD2. Germline lookup yields CDR1 ENHRY and CDR2 SYGVKD. Losses at the gene ends were 6 bases for V and 6 bases for J; bases not matched to a gene: 4. The CDR3 runs to 15 residues. The CDR3 DNA reads TGTGCCATCAGGGCCGGGACTAGCGGGGGCAATGAGCAGTTCTTC. Its protein is CAIRAGTSGGNEQFF.

V gene TRBV5-5 combines with J gene TRBJ2-3; D is undetermined. V was clipped by 4 bases and J by 2 bases, with 14 bases between them. In germline, CDR1 is SGHKS, CDR2 YYEKEE (reference sequence). This CDR3 spans 15 amino acids. This CDR3 is CASSPDSGFTDTQYF. Here the CDR3 DNA reads TGTGCCAGCAGCCCAGACTCGGGTTTCACAGATACGCAGTATTTT.

This chain joins TRBV30 and TRBJ1-6; 9 nucleotides agree with TRBD1. V lost 5 bases, J lost 8 bases, and 1 base stayed unmatched. This CDR3 comprises 12 residues. Germline lookup yields CDR1 GTSNPN and CDR2 SVGIG (reference sequence). The CDR3 sequence: CAWGQGYSPLHF. The CDR3, as DNA: TGTGCCTGGGGACAGGGGTATTCACCCCTCCACTTT.

The V gene is TRBV5-1, the J gene TRBJ1-2; TRBD1 is a possible D gene (6 bases). Germline V gives CDR1 SGHRS, CDR2 YFSETQ. The CDR3 length is 14 residues. V was clipped by 3 bases and J by 4 bases, with 13 bases between them. CDR3 sequence reads: CASSSTGAIYGYTF. CDR3 nucleotide sequence: TGCGCCAGCAGCTCAACGGGGGCCATCTATGGCTACACCTTC.

The chain carries TRBV18 and TRBJ2-7; D might be TRBD2 (6 bases). Trimming removed 1 base from V and 1 base from J, with 11 bases in between. This CDR3 spans 15 amino acids. The V gene's germline CDR1 is KGHSH and CDR2 LQKENI. The CDR3 reads CASSPQAGSSYEQYF. CDR3 coding DNA: TGTGCCAGCTCACCACAGGCGGGGTCGTCCTACGAGCAGTACTTC.

This chain links TRBV30 with TRBJ1-2; D is unresolved. Germline values: CDR1 GTSNPN, CDR2 SVGIG (reference sequence). Trimming took off 2 bases at V and 4 bases at J, with 8 bases between the two ends. This CDR3 spans 12 amino acids. CDR3 amino acids: CAWSPVTYGYTF. CDR3 coding DNA: TGTGCCTGGAGTCCGGTTACCTATGGCTACACCTTC.

Turning to this clone: The junction departs from germline at one end; a sequencing error may be responsible. The V and J genes are TRBV7-9 and TRBJ1-2; D is possibly TRBD1 (5 bases). The germline CDR1 and CDR2 sequences are SEHNR and FQNEAQ (reference sequence). The CDR3 runs to 16 residues. Written as DNA, the CDR3 is TGTGCCAGCAGCCTAGCGTTGGTAGGGGATCCCTATGGCTACACCTTC. Protein product: CASSLALVGDPYGYTF.

The CDR3 region is CASSLSVGNQPQHF. DNA for the CDR3: TGTGCCAGCAGTTTGTCCGTCGGCAATCAGCCCCAGCATTTT. V usage is TRBV27 and J usage is TRBJ1-5; D unresolved. The CDR3 consists of 14 residues. V shed 3 bases and J shed 2 bases, with 8 bases lying between them. Germline CDR1 and CDR2: MNHEY and SMNVEV (reference sequence).

The table lists this clone with a few counts. The chain joins TRBV28 to TRBJ2-7, with D unresolved. The CDR3 is 13 amino acids. CDR1 and CDR2 from the germline V gene are MDHEN and SYDVKM. The V and J ends lost 7 bases and 2 bases respectively, with 12 bases between them. The CDR3 reads CASISFSTYEQYF. CDR3 sequence (DNA): TGTGCCAGCATCTCCTTCTCAACCTACGAGCAGTACTTC.

The V and J genes are TRBV2 and TRBJ1-2; tentatively, D is TRBD1 (6 bases). The germline gives CDR1 SNHLY, CDR2 FYNNEI. This CDR3 contains 14 residues. V gave up 5 bases and J gave up 2 bases, with 12 bases separating them. CDR3: CASSSPGVNYGYTF. DNA of the CDR3: TGTGCCAGCAGTTCCCCAGGGGTCAACTATGGCTACACCTTC. Together with reference TRBV2 and TRBJ1-2, the CDR3 gives the full variable domain: EPEVTQTPSHQVTQMGQEVILRCVPISNHLYFYWYRQILGQKVEFLVSFYNNEISEKSEIFDDQFSVERPDGSNFTLKIRSTKLEDSAMYFCASSSPGVNYGYTFGSGTRLTVV.

The chain combines TRBV10-2 with TRBJ2-1, with TRBD1 as a possible D gene (5 bases). The CDR3 is made up of 13 amino acids. Trimming left V 11 bases short and J 3 bases short, with 14 bases between. In germline, CDR1 is WSHSY, CDR2 SAAADI. CDR3 sequence (DNA): TGCGCCGACAAAGGGGTGGTCTACAATGAGCAGTTCTTC. Translation: CADKGVVYNEQFF.

The rearrangement links TRBV5-4 to TRBJ2-5; 9 nucleotides align to TRBD1. Germline V CDR1 and CDR2: SGHNT, YYREEE (reference sequence). CDR3 length equals 14 residues. J gave up 6 bases and V 2 bases, and 5 bases lay outside the gene matches. The CDR3 sequence is CASSFETGGQTQYF. The CDR3 region has the DNA TGTGCCAGCAGCTTCGAGACAGGGGGGCAGACCCAGTACTTC.

This clone was counted a few times. Additional DNA sequences in this sample encode the identical CDR3. The chain is built from TRBV5-1 and TRBJ2-1, with D possibly matching TRBD2 (6 bases). This CDR3 has 16 residues. The germline CDR1 and CDR2 sequences are SGHRS and YFSETQ. Trimming removed 0 bases from V and 3 bases from J, with 13 bases in between. CDR3 sequence (DNA): TGCGCCAGCAGCTTGGCGGCCGGGGGAAGCTACAATGAGCAGTTCTTC. This encodes CASSLAAGGSYNEQFF. The entire variable domain, with the rest obtained from reference TRBV5-1 and TRBJ2-1, is as follows: KAGVTQTPRYLIKTRGQQVTLSCSPISGHRSVSWYQQTPGQGLQFLFEYFSETQRNKGNFPGRFSGRQFSNSRSEMNVSTLELGDSALYLCASSLAAGGSYNEQFFGPGTRLTVL.

The V gene is TRBV9, the J gene TRBJ2-7, with D perhaps TRBD1 or TRBD2 (5 bases each). Looked up from germline, CDR1 is SGDLS and CDR2 is YYNGEE. V was pared by 5 bases and J by 4 bases, with 19 bases between. The length of the CDR3 is 15 residues. The CDR3 coding sequence is TGTGCCAGCAGTTCGGACGGGACCTCGAGGTACGAGCAGTACTTC. Translating it yields CASSSDGTSRYEQYF. The full variable domain, in which reference TRBV9 and TRBJ2-7 provide the parts outside the CDR3, is DSGVTQTPKHLITATGQRVTLRCSPRSGDLSVYWYQQSLDQGLQFLIQYYNGEERAKGNILERFSAQQFPDLHSELNLSSLELGDSALYFCASSSDGTSRYEQYFGPGTRLTVT.

The V gene is TRBV6-5, the J gene TRBJ2-3; tentative D call: TRBD2 (5 bases). This CDR3 is built from 13 residues. V lost 4 bases and J lost 4, with 9 bases in between. CDR1 and CDR2 (germline): MNHEY, SVGAGI. CDR3 coding DNA: TGTGCCAGCAGTTCCCCCGGGGCAGATACGCAGTATTTT. It yields the protein CASSSPGADTQYF.

This chain uses TRBV9 with TRBJ2-3, with no clear D. The CDR3 loop spans 12 amino acids. Germline CDR1 SGDLS, CDR2 YYNGEE. The V and J ends lost 0 bases and 6 bases respectively, with 5 bases between them. DNA of the CDR3: TGTGCCAGCAGCGTAGCGGATGATACGCAGTATTTT. This codes for CASSVADDTQYF.

The CDR3 sequence: CASSIGGGTEAFF. The CDR3, as DNA: TGTGCCAGTAGTATCGGGGGCGGGACTGAAGCTTTCTTT. The V gene is TRBV19, the J gene TRBJ1-1; D is possibly TRBD1 (6 bases). The germline V gene encodes CDR1 LNHDA and CDR2 SQIVND (reference sequence). Trimming cost V 3 bases and J 5 bases, with 10 bases left between them. This CDR3 comprises 13 residues. Combining the CDR3 with reference TRBV19 and TRBJ1-1 gives the whole variable domain DGGITQSPKYLFRKEGQNVTLSCEQNLNHDAMYWYRQDPGQGLRLIYYSQIVNDFQKGDIAEGYSVSREKKESFPLTVTSAQKNPTAFYLCASSIGGGTEAFFGQGTRLTVV.

This chain links TRBV18 with TRBJ2-4; the D is unclear. This CDR3 has 14 amino acids. Per germline, CDR1 KGHSH and CDR2 LQKENI. V lost 3 bases, J lost 2 bases, and 8 bases lay in between. CDR3 in DNA: TGTGCCAGCTCACCCGGTAGGACCAAAAACATTCAGTACTTC. As protein: CASSPGRTKNIQYF.